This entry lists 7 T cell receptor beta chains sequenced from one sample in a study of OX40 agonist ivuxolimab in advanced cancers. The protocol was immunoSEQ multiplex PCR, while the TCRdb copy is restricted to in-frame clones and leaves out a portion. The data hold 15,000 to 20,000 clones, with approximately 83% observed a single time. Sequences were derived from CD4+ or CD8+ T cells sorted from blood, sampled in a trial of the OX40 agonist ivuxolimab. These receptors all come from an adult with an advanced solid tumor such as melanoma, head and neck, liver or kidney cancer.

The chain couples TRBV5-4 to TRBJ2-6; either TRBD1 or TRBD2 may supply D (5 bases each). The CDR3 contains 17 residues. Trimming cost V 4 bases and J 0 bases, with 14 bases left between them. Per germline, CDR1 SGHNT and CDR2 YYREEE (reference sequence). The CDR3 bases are TGTGCCAGCAGCCCCGGACAAGGGAGCTCTGGGGCCAACGTCCTGACTTTC. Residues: CASSPGQGSSGANVLTF.

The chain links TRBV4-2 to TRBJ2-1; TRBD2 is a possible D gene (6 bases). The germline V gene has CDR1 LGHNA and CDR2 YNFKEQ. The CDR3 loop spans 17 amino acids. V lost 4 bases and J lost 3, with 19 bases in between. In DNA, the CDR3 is TGTGCCAGCAGCCGAAACTACCAGGGACTGATCTACAATGAGCAGTTCTTC. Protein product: CASSRNYQGLIYNEQFF.

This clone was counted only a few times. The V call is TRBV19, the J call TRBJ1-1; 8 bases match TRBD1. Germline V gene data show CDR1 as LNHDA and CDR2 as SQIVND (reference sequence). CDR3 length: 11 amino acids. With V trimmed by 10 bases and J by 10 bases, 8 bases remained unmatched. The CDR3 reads CATGVTGGAFF. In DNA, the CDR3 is TGTGCCACGGGGGTTACAGGGGGAGCTTTCTTT.

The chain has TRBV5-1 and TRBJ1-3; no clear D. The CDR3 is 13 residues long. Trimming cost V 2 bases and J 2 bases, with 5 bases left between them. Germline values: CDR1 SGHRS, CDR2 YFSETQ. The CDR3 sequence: CASSFRAGNTIYF. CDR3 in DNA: TGCGCCAGCAGCTTTCGGGCTGGAAACACCATATATTTT.

The chain's CDR3 is CASTGEGMYEQYF. CDR3 nucleotide sequence: TGTGCTAGTACAGGGGAGGGAATGTACGAGCAGTACTTC. This chain joins TRBV12-5 and TRBJ2-7, with D perhaps assigned TRBD1 or TRBD2 (7 bases each). The CDR3 loop spans 13 amino acids. Germline loops: CDR1 LGHNT, CDR2 FRNRAP. Trimming took off 8 bases at V and 4 bases at J, with 15 bases between the two ends.

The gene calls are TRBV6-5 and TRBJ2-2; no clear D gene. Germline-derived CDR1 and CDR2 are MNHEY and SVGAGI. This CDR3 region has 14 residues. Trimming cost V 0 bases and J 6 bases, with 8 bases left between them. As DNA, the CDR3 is TGTGCCAGCAGTTACTCGCAATTATCCGGGGAGCTGTTTTTT. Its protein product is CASSYSQLSGELFF.

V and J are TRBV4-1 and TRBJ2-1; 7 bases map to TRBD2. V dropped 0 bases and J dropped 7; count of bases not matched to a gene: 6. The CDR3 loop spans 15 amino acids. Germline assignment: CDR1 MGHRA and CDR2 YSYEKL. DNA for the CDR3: TGCGCCAGCAGCCAAGAAGGGCGGGAGTGGAATGAGCAGTTCTTC. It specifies CASSQEGREWNEQFF.